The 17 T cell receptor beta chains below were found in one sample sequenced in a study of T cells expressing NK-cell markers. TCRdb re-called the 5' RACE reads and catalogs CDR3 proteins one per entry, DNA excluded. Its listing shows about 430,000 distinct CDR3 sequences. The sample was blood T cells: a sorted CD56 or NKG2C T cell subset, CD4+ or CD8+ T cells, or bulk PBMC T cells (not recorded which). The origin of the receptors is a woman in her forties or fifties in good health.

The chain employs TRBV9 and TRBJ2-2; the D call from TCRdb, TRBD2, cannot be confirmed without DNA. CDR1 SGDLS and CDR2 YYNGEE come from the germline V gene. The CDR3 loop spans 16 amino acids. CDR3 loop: CASSVAVAGGPGELFF.

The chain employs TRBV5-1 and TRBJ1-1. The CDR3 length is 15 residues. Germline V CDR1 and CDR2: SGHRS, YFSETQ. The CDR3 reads CASSLGSGMNTEAFF.

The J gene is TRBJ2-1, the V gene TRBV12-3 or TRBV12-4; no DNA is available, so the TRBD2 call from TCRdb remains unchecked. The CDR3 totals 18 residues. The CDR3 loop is CASSGTSGNWGSYNEQFF.

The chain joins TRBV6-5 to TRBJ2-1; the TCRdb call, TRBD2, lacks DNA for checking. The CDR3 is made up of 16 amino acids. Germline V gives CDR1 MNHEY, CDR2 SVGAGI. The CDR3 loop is CASSRLAGYGYNEQFF.

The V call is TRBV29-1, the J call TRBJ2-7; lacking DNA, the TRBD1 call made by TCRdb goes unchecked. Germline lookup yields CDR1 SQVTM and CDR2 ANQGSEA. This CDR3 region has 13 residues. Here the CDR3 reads CSVSTGRIDEQYF.

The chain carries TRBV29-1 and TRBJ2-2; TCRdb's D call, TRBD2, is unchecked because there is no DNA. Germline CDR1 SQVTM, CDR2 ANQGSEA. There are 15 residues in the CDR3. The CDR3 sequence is CSVVSTSDRTGELFF.

CDR3 in amino acids: CSASRGTVAQETQYF. The chain joins TRBV20-1 to TRBJ2-5; TCRdb's D gene call, TRBD1, goes unchecked for lack of DNA. Germline V gene sequence: CDR1 DFQATT, CDR2 SNEGSKA (reference sequence). The CDR3 runs 15 residues.

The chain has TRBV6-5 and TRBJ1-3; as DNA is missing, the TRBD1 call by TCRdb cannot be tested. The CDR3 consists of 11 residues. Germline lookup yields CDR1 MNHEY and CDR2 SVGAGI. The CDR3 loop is CAAGAANTIYF.

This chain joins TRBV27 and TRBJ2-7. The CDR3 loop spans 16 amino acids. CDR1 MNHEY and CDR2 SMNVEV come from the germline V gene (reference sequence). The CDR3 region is CASSSNSHPPSYEQYF.

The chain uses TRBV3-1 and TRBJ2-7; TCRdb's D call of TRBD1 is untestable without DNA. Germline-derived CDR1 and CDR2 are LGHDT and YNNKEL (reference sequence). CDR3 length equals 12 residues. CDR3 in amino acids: CASRAGSYEQYF.

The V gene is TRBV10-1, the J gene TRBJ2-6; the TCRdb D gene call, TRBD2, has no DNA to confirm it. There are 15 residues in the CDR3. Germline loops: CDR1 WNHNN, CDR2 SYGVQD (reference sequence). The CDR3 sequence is CASRDILAGANVLTF.

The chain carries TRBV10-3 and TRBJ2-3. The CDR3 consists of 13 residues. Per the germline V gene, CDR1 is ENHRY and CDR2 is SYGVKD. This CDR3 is CAISESYTDTQYF.

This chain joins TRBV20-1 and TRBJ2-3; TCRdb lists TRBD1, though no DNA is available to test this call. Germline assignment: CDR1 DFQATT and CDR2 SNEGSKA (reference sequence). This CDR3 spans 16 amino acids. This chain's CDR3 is CSAIIMDRGGTDTQYF.

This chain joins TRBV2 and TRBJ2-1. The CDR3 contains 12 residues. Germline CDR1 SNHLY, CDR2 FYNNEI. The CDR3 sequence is CASSEGVKKQFF.

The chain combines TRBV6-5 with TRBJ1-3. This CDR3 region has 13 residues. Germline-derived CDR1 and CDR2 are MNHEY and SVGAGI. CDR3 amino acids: CASRKNSGNTIYF.

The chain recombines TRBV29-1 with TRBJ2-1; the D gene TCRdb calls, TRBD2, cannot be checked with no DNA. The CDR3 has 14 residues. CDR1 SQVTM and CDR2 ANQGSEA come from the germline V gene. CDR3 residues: CSVVGSPADNEQFF.

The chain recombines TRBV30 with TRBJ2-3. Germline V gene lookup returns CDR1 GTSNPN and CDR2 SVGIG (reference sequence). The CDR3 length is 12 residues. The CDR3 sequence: CAWTVDTDTQYF. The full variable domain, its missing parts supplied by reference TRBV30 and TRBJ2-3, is SQTIHQWPATLVQPVGSPLSLECTVEGTSNPNLYWYRQAAGRGLQLLFYSVGIGQISSEVPQNLSASRPQDRQFILSSKKLLLSDSGFYLCAWTVDTDTQYFGPGTRLTVL.